Listed below are T cell receptor beta chains from one sample, sequenced in a study of HIV-infected patients and healthy controls. TCRdb re-analysed the 5' RACE reads in MiXCR, keeping a single row per CDR3 protein. Of 10,000 to 15,000 distinct CDR3 sequences listed, roughly a tenth are singletons. Sequencing used blood. The origin of the receptors is an adult in good health. Both conserved end residues are part of each CDR3. A D gene is named only where the DNA matches it firmly. A row's size may be missing; if present it is once, few, many or a size class.

D gene: NA
V gene: TRBV29-1
clone size: NA
J gene: TRBJ2-1
CDR3 DNA: TGCAGCGTTGGCCGGTCTGGGAATGAGCAGTTCTTC
CDR3 protein: CSVGRSGNEQFF

D gene: TRBD1
V gene: TRBV29-1
clone size: many
J gene: TRBJ2-2
CDR3 DNA: TGCAGCGTTGACACAGGACAGGGGAACACCGGGGAGCTGTTTTTT
CDR3 protein: CSVDTGQGNTGELFF

D gene: NA
V gene: TRBV28
clone size: few
J gene: TRBJ2-6
CDR3 DNA: TGTGCCAGCAAGGTAGCTGGGGCCAACGTCCTGACTTTC
CDR3 protein: CASKVAGANVLTF

D gene: TRBD1
V gene: TRBV12-3/TRBV12-4
clone size: NA
J gene: TRBJ2-6
CDR3 DNA: TGTGCCAGCAGTTTTTGGGGGACAGGGGATGCTGGGGCCAACGTCCTGACTTTC
CDR3 protein: CASSFWGTGDAGANVLTF

D gene: NA
V gene: TRBV6-6
clone size: many
J gene: TRBJ2-1
CDR3 DNA: TGTGCCAGCAGTTACGGGAGGAGCAATGAGCAGTTCTTC
CDR3 protein: CASSYGRSNEQFF

D gene: NA
V gene: TRBV28
clone size: NA
J gene: TRBJ1-2
CDR3 DNA: TGTGCCAGCAGTTTATCGACGGTGAGCGCGACTCACTTC
CDR3 protein: CASSLSTVSATHF

D gene: NA
V gene: TRBV9
clone size: NA
J gene: TRBJ1-1
CDR3 DNA: TGTGCCAGCAGCGTGTCGGGGGGTGAAGCTTTCTTT
CDR3 protein: CASSVSGGEAFF

D gene: NA
V gene: TRBV6-5
clone size: NA
J gene: TRBJ1-1
CDR3 DNA: TGTGCCAGCAGGCTGACATTTATGAACACTGAAGCTTTCTTT
CDR3 protein: CASRLTFMNTEAFF

D gene: NA
V gene: TRBV7-6
clone size: few
J gene: TRBJ2-2
CDR3 DNA: TGTGCCAGCAGCCCCCAGGGCAACACCGGGGAGCTGTTTTTT
CDR3 protein: CASSPQGNTGELFF

D gene: TRBD2
V gene: TRBV5-1
clone size: medium-sized
J gene: TRBJ2-5
CDR3 DNA: TGCGCCAGCAGCTTTGGAGGACTAGCGGGAGTAGGCCAAGAGACCCAGTACTTC
CDR3 protein: CASSFGGLAGVGQETQYF

D gene: NA
V gene: TRBV5-1
clone size: NA
J gene: TRBJ2-5
CDR3 DNA: TGCGCCAGCTCCCGTGGGTCGGGGGAAGAGACCCAGTACTTC
CDR3 protein: CASSRGSGEETQYF

D gene: TRBD2
V gene: TRBV4-1
clone size: many
J gene: TRBJ2-7
CDR3 DNA: TGCGCCAGCAGCCAGGCTAGCGGGAACTACGAGCAGTACTTC
CDR3 protein: CASSQASGNYEQYF

D gene: NA
V gene: TRBV7-9
clone size: medium-sized
J gene: TRBJ2-5
CDR3 DNA: TGTGCCAGCAGCTCGTTCAGGAGGACGTCCCAAGAGACCCAGTACTTC
CDR3 protein: CASSSFRRTSQETQYF

D gene: NA
V gene: TRBV5-5
clone size: NA
J gene: TRBJ2-7
CDR3 DNA: TGTGCCAGCAGCTCCCAGGGCCCCTCCTACGAGCAGTACTTC
CDR3 protein: CASSSQGPSYEQYF

D gene: NA
V gene: TRBV9
clone size: many
J gene: TRBJ1-5
CDR3 DNA: TGTGCCAGCAGCCCGGGCAGGATCGGCCAGCCCCAGCATTTT
CDR3 protein: CASSPGRIGQPQHF

D gene: NA
V gene: TRBV7-8
clone size: many
J gene: TRBJ1-6
CDR3 DNA: TGTGCCAGCAGCTTAGGACAGGATAATTCACCCCTCCACTTT
CDR3 protein: CASSLGQDNSPLHF

D gene: NA
V gene: TRBV29-1
clone size: many
J gene: TRBJ2-3
CDR3 DNA: TGCAGCGTTGAAGATCGGGCTAGGTCCACAGATACGCAGTATTTT
CDR3 protein: CSVEDRARSTDTQYF

D gene: TRBD1
V gene: TRBV7-2
clone size: NA
J gene: TRBJ2-1
CDR3 DNA: TGTGCCAGCAGGGCCGGGTGGGCTCGGACAGGGGGAACTGAGCAGTTCTTC
CDR3 protein: CASRAGWARTGGTEQFF

D gene: NA
V gene: TRBV2
clone size: few
J gene: TRBJ2-3
CDR3 DNA: TGTGCCAGCGGAGGGCAGAGGAGCACAGATACGCAGTATTTT
CDR3 protein: CASGGQRSTDTQYF

D gene: TRBD2
V gene: TRBV4-1
clone size: many
J gene: TRBJ2-1
CDR3 DNA: TGCGCCAGCAGCCAAGAGAAGCGGGGGGGGTACAATGAGCAGTTCTTC
CDR3 protein: CASSQEKRGGYNEQFF

D gene: NA
V gene: TRBV9
clone size: medium-sized
J gene: TRBJ1-5
CDR3 DNA: TGTGCCAGCAGCGCCGGAGACAGCAATCAGCCCCAGCATTTT
CDR3 protein: CASSAGDSNQPQHF

D gene: NA
V gene: TRBV6-4
clone size: medium-sized
J gene: TRBJ1-5
CDR3 DNA: TGTGCCAGCAGTGACGGCAGTCCAAGCAATCAGCCCCAGCATTTT
CDR3 protein: CASSDGSPSNQPQHF

D gene: NA
V gene: TRBV5-4
clone size: many
J gene: TRBJ1-5
CDR3 DNA: TGTGCCAGCAGCTTGGCGGGAAGGGGAGAGGGTCAGCCCCAGCATTTT
CDR3 protein: CASSLAGRGEGQPQHF